This TCR beta chain was recovered during a study of T cells in Graves' hyperthyroidism and ophthalmopathy. Study-level findings and limits: Researchers found most expanded thyroid clonotypes above 0.001 in blood as well.

This clonotype was counted only a few times. Its antigen is not known. RNA transcripts yielded amplified TCR beta CDR3 regions. The HTBI primer set served for first-round RT-PCR of the TCR CDR3. TCRdb fed the multiplex PCR reads into MiXCR, producing one record per CDR3 protein. Among some 560,000 distinct CDR3 sequences listed, 15% to 19% were seen once. The clonotype originates from a woman aged 25 to 39 with Graves' hyperthyroidism. Sequenced sample: blood.

The CDR3 bases are TGTGCCAGCAGCCGGCTCCAGGGAGATACGCAGTATTTT. This sequence encodes CASSRLQGDTQYF. The J gene is TRBJ2-3, the V gene TRBV7-3, with D perhaps TRBD1 (5 bases). The CDR3 has 13 residues. Germline loops: CDR1 SGHTA, CDR2 FQGTGA. The V end was cut by 5 bases, the J end by 5 bases, with 11 bases between.